This T cell receptor beta chain comes out of a study of shared clonotypes between healthy human individuals (dated by TCRdb to the early 2020s). At the level of the whole study: The cohort included three men and a couple of women between 18 and 49 years of age. Different laboratories and diverse techniques were used to prepare libraries and sequence TCR repertoires, to increase sequencing depth and limit assay-specific biases. Per donor, leukapheresis produced somewhere between about 0.9 and 9.5 billion PBMCs. To estimate repertoire size and how much clonotypes are shared between individuals, the study performed deep sequencing of blood TCR repertoires from a few healthy adults. For each donor, CD4 naive and CD4 memory were each run on three plates, CD8 naive on two plates, and CD8 memory on one plate. What the authors observed across the whole study: Only blood was sampled, and tissue TCR repertoires likely differ from those in blood. Because the study included a small number of donors, the genetic and exposure-history diversity represented was limited. Pairwise subsampling indicated that sequencing depth was expected to affect the degree of clonotype sharing among donors. Higher generation probabilities were observed for clonotypes shared by all four sorted-subset donors than for non-shared clonotypes. Sharing across a handful of donors was observed for approximately 5% of naive CD4, under 4% of naive CD8, 2% to 2.5% of memory CD4, and around 0.4% of memory CD8 clonotypes. Naive subsets generally had larger estimated clonotype richness than memory subsets did. Incomplete sequencing was indicated by rarefaction of sorted-subset datasets, despite the large sequencing depth.

As regards this clone: Its antigen is still unknown. Per-base qualities were not stored, and no clone one base away is much larger.

TCR CDR3 regions were amplified from genomic DNA by multiplex PCR using the deep immunoSEQ assay. Extracted genomic DNA from each cell subset was distributed evenly across all wells of several immunoSEQ 96-well plates, and each plate was treated as a replicate. For sorted subsets, around 200 ng genomic DNA, equal to 25,000 to 35,000 T cell genomes, was loaded into each replicate PCR. The purified libraries were quantified using a Qubit 3.0 fluorometer, sized with a Bioanalyzer 2100, and then quantified again using the KAPA Library Quantification kit. Every immunoSEQ 96-well plate was sequenced on a separate single-read 150-cycle Illumina NextSeq 550 flow cell. The authors' analysis ran thus. The immunoSEQ output contained only junctional sequences without quality scores, so filtering could not match that applied to full-length reads. Sequences were annotated with PyIR, a Python wrapper for IgBLAST v1.9, using IMGT germline references to assign V/J genes and CDR3. Reads with weak V/J assignments (E-value above 1e-6), missing CDR3, stop codons, out-of-frame junctions, or ambiguous translated residues were removed. V3J clonotypes were defined as sequences sharing the same inferred V gene, J gene, and CDR3 amino acid sequence. Percentage overlap between repertoires was calculated by dividing the number of shared unique clonotypes by the size of the smaller repertoire. Three approaches were used to assess repertoire richness: RTK rarefaction, the Chao1 estimator, and Recon v2.1 estimates of unobserved clonotypes. OLGA was used to compute generation probabilities for all TCRbeta clonotypes that the gDNA method yielded from a few donors. This immuneACCESS table, as held by TCRdb, lists in-frame sequences with V and J called but not all clones. Of the missing ones, under half trace to an unresolved V gene in checked studies; the others have no known cause. The DNA was the basis for D and trimming; V, J and clone size are from that table. The sample table lists about 1.9 million clones, roughly 95% of them with a count of one. The ten largest account for around 1.7% of the sample.

In the germline V gene (reference sequence), CDR1 corresponds to MNHEY and CDR2 to SMNVEV. V is shortened by 6 bases, J by 4 bases, and the region joining them spans 22 bases. The CDR3 spans 17 residues, from the cysteine through the phenylalanine. The CDR3 DNA has 51 bases and is translated from base 1. CD8 naive samples consisted of CD45RO-negative cells that were positively selected for CCR7, yielding a CD45RA+CCR7+ population without TemRA cells. The donors were healthy, HIV-negative adults with no recently reported acute infections or vaccinations. Every donor was a Caucasian adult residing in Nashville, Tennessee, USA. Blood was obtained by leukapheresis, after which PBMCs were separated by Ficoll-Histopaque density gradient centrifugation and cryopreserved in liquid nitrogen vapor phase. Purity and quantity of every magnetically sorted T cell population were checked by analytical flow cytometry. Genomic DNA was isolated from each sorted fraction and quantified by UV absorbance on a Nanodrop 2000c.

This sequence was found in a man between 18 and 35 years old in good health. Some clones in this sample may be carry-over from other donors' samples. In this chain, TRBV27 is recombined with TRBJ2-1, and TRBD2 may be the D gene, going by 5 matching bases. Sequencing used naive CD8+ T cells from PBMCs. This specimen's cell subset or site label, interpreted: CD45RA+CCR7+. The CDR3 sequence is CASSLLVSVRGYNEQFF. The bases read TGTGCCAGCAGCCTCCTTGTTAGCGTGAGAGGGTACAATGAGCAGTTCTTC.